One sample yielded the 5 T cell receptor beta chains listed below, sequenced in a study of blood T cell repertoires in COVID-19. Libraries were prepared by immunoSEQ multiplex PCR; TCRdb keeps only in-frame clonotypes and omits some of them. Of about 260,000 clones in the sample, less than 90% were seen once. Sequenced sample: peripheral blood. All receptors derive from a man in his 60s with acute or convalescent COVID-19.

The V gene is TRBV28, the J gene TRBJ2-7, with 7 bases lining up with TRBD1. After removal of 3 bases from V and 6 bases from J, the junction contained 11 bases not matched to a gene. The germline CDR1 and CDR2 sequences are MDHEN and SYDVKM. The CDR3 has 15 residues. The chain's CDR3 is CASSFPGTARREQYF. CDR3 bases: TGTGCCAGCAGTTTTCCCGGGACAGCACGACGCGAGCAGTACTTC.

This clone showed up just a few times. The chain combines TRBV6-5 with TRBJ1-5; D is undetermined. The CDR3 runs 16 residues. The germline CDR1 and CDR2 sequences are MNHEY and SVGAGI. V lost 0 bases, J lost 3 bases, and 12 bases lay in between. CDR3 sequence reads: CASSYSRLNHNQPQHF. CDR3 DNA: TGTGCCAGCAGTTACTCGAGGTTAAACCACAATCAGCCCCAGCATTTT.

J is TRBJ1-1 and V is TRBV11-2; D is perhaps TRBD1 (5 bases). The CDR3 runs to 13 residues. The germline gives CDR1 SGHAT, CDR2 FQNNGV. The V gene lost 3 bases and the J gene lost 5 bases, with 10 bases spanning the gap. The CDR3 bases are TGTGCCAGCAGCTTCCAGGGCGGAACTGAAGCTTTCTTT. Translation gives CASSFQGGTEAFF.

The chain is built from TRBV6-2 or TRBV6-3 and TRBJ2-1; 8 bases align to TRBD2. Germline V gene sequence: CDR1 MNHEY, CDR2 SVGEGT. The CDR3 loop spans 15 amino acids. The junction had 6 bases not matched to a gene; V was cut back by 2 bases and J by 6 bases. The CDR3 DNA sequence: TGTGCCAGCAGTTACGCTACTAGCGGTGGCAATGAGCAGTTCTTC. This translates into CASSYATSGGNEQFF.

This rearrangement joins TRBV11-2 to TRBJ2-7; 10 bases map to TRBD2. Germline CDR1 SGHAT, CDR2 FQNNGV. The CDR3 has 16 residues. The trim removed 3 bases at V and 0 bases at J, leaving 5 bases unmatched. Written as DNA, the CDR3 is TGTGCCAGCAGCTTGGGGACTAGCGCGAGCTCCTACGAGCAGTACTTC. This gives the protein CASSLGTSASSYEQYF.